This T cell receptor (beta chain) emerged from a study of cytomegalovirus exposure and HLA in healthy donors. Overall study results and limits: Immune exposure data for these donors was limited to CMV serostatus. The authors excluded some V segments, including TRBV6-2 and TRBV6-3, as indistinguishable. Later analysis revealed greater clonal expansion in HLA-associated TCR beta chains than in equally common others.

The CDR3 sequence is 15 residues long. V lost 4 bases and J 3 bases, leaving 13 bases between the germline ends. Germline V lookup: CDR1 MNHNS, CDR2 SASEGT. Vbeta (60) and Jbeta (13) primers were used in the PCR. TCRdb keeps only in-frame clones here, not all; method: immunoSEQ multiplex PCR. Of approximately 210,000 clones in the sample, 79% are singletons; the top ten hold approximately 1.4%. Concerning this clone itself: Its antigen is unknown.

The chain joins TRBV6-1 to TRBJ2-1, with no clear D. This clonotype originated in a woman in her forties or fifties in good health and CMV-seronegative. Sequenced input: PBMCs. The DNA of the CDR3 is TGTGCCAGCAGTGCCGGTCTAGAGATCTACAATGAGCAGTTCTTC. Amino acids: CASSAGLEIYNEQFF.